This T cell receptor (beta chain) emerged from a study of response to subunit inactivated influenza vaccine (dated by TCRdb to 2017 to 2018). Context from the whole study: Deep quantitative profiling of the T cell receptor repertoire was used in the study to follow responses to a trivalent subunit inactivated influenza vaccine.

What the study reported, not specific to this receptor: According to the authors, only a limited number of new T cells may be recruited by each seasonal influenza vaccination.

Library preparation used RT-PCR. Sequenced on an Illumina HiSeq 2500. TCRdb handled the public reads itself, with Q25 trimming in fastp and clone calling in MiXCR, and kept productive beta chains. Identical CDR3 protein sequences are pooled into one entry, listed with their most common genes and DNA. The sample data list hundreds of thousands of distinct CDR3 sequences, and roughly 12% of these were observed just once. About 10% of the sample is in the top ten clones. The CDR1 and CDR2 encoded by the germline V gene are SGHRS and YFSETQ. V is cut back by 4 bases and J by 2 bases, with 9 bases in the junction unmatched. The CDR3 runs 15 residues from the cysteine to the phenylalanine. Left in the record is the CDR3 DNA by itself, 45 bases read in frame from the first base. This clonotype has a count of ten or more. Its antigen remains undetermined. No per-base quality is available; no much larger clone lies one base away.

These data were likewise used in another study, on T cells expressing NK-cell markers. As the second publication notes: TCR beta cDNA libraries were made by 5'RACE template switching that added a universal primer site and unique molecular identifiers. TCR beta-chain repertoires were profiled in sorted CD3+CD56+NKG2C+, CD3+CD56+NKG2C- and CD3+CD56-NKG2C+ T-cell subsets from several donors. Among the eight sequenced donors, seven were HCMV-seropositive and one was HCMV-seronegative. To restrict sorting to alphabetaTCR-expressing T cells, an anti-gammadeltaTCR antibody was added in several experiments. In roughly 6 donors, the dominant CD3+CD56+NKG2C+ clonotypes ranked among the top 10 CD8+ clonotypes, making up roughly 1.0-7.0% of CD8+ T cells. Those dominant clonotypes were again the most abundant among CD3+CD56-NKG2C+ cells in a handful of donors, at about 28.3-65%. Whether the expanded NKG2C-expressing T cell clones were specific for HCMV antigens remained unclear. The eight sequenced donors were randomly selected healthy volunteers, three men and five women. A commercial ELISA kit detecting HCMV-specific IgG in serum was used to determine HCMV serostatus. Ficoll density gradient centrifugation was used to isolate peripheral blood mononuclear cells from blood. For over five donors, unsorted PBMC were also used to sequence bulk peripheral blood T-cell repertoires. cDNA synthesis was primed from the TCR beta constant segment, followed by two successive PCR amplification steps. Illumina HiSeq 2000/2500, MiSeq or NextSeq was used to sequence libraries as 2 x 150 bp reads. MIGEC handled demultiplexing of the reads and grouping by UMI, while MiTCR was used to assemble and quantify clonotypes. To remove erroneous sequences, TCR cDNA sequences were retained only when supported by two or more reads. The tcR package was used for downstream repertoire analysis, and clonotypes were matched between fractions using CDR3 nucleotide sequence together with V segment. VDJmatch was used to annotate antigen specificity against VDJdb, with one amino acid substitution in CDR3 permitted.

The V and J genes are TRBV5-1 and TRBJ2-7; 7 nucleotides in the junction match TRBD1. The sequenced sample was PBMCs from blood, obtained on the day of vaccination. This receptor was obtained from a man aged 50 to 60 who received an inactivated influenza vaccine. Donor details come from another sample of the same person, matched by shared clones. The CDR3 in this case is CASSPWDSKPYEQYF. Here is the DNA: TGCGCCAGCAGCCCCTGGGACAGTAAACCCTACGAGCAGTACTTC.